What follows are 18 T cell receptor beta chains derived from one specimen sequenced in a study of T cell responses to AZD1222 COVID-19 vaccine. Only in-frame clones appear in the TCRdb table, and some are missing; sequencing was by immunoSEQ multiplex PCR. The data contain over 100,000 clones, 88% of them singletons. The sequences come from peripheral blood, collected on day 0 of MenACWY control vaccination. Every receptor here comes from an adult in good health.

This chain links TRBV7-2 with TRBJ2-5, with D hard to call. The CDR3 runs 14 residues. The ends were cut back, 5 bases at V and 5 bases at J, with 15 bases in the middle. The germline CDR1 and CDR2 sequences are SGHTA and FQGNSA. The CDR3 region has the DNA TGTGCCAGCAGCCGCCTCGAAGGAATGGAGACCCAGTACTTC. The encoded protein is CASSRLEGMETQYF.

The chain combines TRBV11-2 with TRBJ1-2; D gene uncertain. V lost 4 bases and J lost 0, with 12 bases in between. The CDR3 sequence is 15 residues long. Germline lookup yields CDR1 SGHAT and CDR2 FQNNGV. Here the CDR3 reads CASSSSSVANYGYTF. The CDR3 region has the DNA TGTGCCAGCAGCTCGAGTTCAGTAGCTAACTATGGCTACACCTTC.

The V and J genes are TRBV6-5 and TRBJ1-5, with D unresolved. V was trimmed by 3 bases and J by 2 bases, leaving 8 bases between them. The CDR3 has 14 amino acids. The germline gives CDR1 MNHEY, CDR2 SVGAGI. The chain's CDR3 is CASSYSAGNQPQHF. The CDR3, as DNA: TGTGCCAGCAGTTATTCGGCTGGCAATCAGCCCCAGCATTTT.

This rearrangement joins TRBV5-1 to TRBJ2-1, with D perhaps TRBD1 (6 bases). V was shortened by 0 bases and J by 6 bases, with 10 bases between the two germline ends. The CDR3 totals 14 residues. Germline V lookup: CDR1 SGHRS, CDR2 YFSETQ. CDR3 nucleotide sequence: TGCGCCAGCAGCTTGGGGGACACCGTCAATGAGCAGTTCTTC. This translates into CASSLGDTVNEQFF.

The chain uses TRBV4-1 and TRBJ2-3; 9 nucleotides agree with TRBD2. CDR3 length: 17 residues. CDR1 and CDR2 from the germline V gene are MGHRA and YSYEKL. J gave up 5 bases and V 1 base, and 10 bases lay outside the gene matches. The CDR3, as DNA: TGCGCCAGCAGCCAAGGCCGGCGGGGGGGCGGTATAGATACGCAGTATTTT. Residues: CASSQGRRGGGIDTQYF.

The rearrangement links TRBV5-4 to TRBJ1-1; D possibly corresponds to TRBD1 (5 bases). V was shortened by 0 bases and J by 3 bases, with 18 bases between the two germline ends. Germline CDR1 and CDR2: SGHNT and YYREEE (reference sequence). The CDR3 is made up of 17 amino acids. CDR3 sequence (DNA): TGTGCCAGCAGCTTGGACCCAACAGGATTGGGAGACACTGAAGCTTTCTTT. Its protein product is CASSLDPTGLGDTEAFF.

The chain joins TRBV6-5 to TRBJ1-3; no reliable D call. Per the germline V gene, CDR1 is MNHEY and CDR2 is SVGAGI. Trimming removed 5 bases from V and 8 bases from J, with 13 bases in between. CDR3 length: 13 residues. The CDR3 is CASSPQLRDTIYF. CDR3 nucleotides: TGTGCCAGCAGTCCCCAGCTGAGAGACACCATATATTTT.

This clone came up a few times. V usage is TRBV2 and J usage is TRBJ1-4; tentative D call: TRBD1 (6 bases). Germline loops: CDR1 SNHLY, CDR2 FYNNEI. The CDR3 sequence is 16 residues long. V lost 1 base to trimming and J lost 6 bases, with 15 bases between them. In DNA form, the CDR3 reads TGTGCCAGCAGTGAAGGCTACAGGGCTGAACATGAAAAACTGTTTTTT. Protein: CASSEGYRAEHEKLFF.

The genes are TRBV12-3 or TRBV12-4 and TRBJ1-3, with unresolved D. This CDR3 has 13 residues. The V and J ends lost 2 bases and 1 base respectively, with 3 bases between them. CDR3 in amino acids: CASSLRSGNTIYF. CDR3 nucleotide sequence: TGTGCCAGCAGTTTAAGGTCTGGAAACACCATATATTTT.

V and J are TRBV7-2 and TRBJ2-6; no definite D call. Germline-derived CDR1 and CDR2 are SGHTA and FQGNSA. With 1 base removed from V and 1 base from J, the gap between germline ends came to 5 bases. This CDR3 has 15 residues. The CDR3 here is CASSLEVSGANVLTF. DNA of the CDR3: TGTGCCAGCAGCTTAGAAGTTTCTGGGGCCAACGTCCTGACTTTC.

The J gene is TRBJ2-7, the V gene TRBV5-3; D perhaps matches TRBD2 (6 bases). TRBV5-3 is an ORF, with its function uncertain. There are 12 residues in the CDR3. V lost 3 bases to trimming and J lost 7 bases, with 11 bases between them. The CDR3 DNA reads as TGTGCCAGAAGCTCGCCGGGGGATGAGCAGTACTTC. Protein sequence: CARSSPGDEQYF.

A remark on this clone: In the same sample, other DNA sequences code for this CDR3. The gene calls are TRBV18 and TRBJ2-7; D uncertain. The CDR3 has 13 amino acids. CDR1 is KGHSH and CDR2 is LQKENI in the germline V gene. The germline V and J ends were trimmed by 6 bases and 3 bases, with 12 bases remaining between them. CDR3 coding DNA: TGTGCCAGCTCCCCAAATCTAAGCTACGAGCAGTACTTC. Its translation is CASSPNLSYEQYF.

CDR3 DNA: TGTGCCTGGAGTGTCATGGGGGCCTACGAGCAGTACTTC. The encoded protein is CAWSVMGAYEQYF. The chain uses TRBV30 and TRBJ2-7; D is possibly TRBD1 or TRBD2 (5 bases each). The CDR3 extends over 13 amino acids. Germline-derived CDR1 and CDR2 are GTSNPN and SVGIG (reference sequence). V was shortened by 0 bases and J by 2 bases, with 8 bases between the two germline ends.

The chain is built from TRBV7-2 and TRBJ2-7; no clear D gene. V was pared by 3 bases and J by 0 bases, with 9 bases between. Germline V gives CDR1 SGHTA, CDR2 FQGNSA. The CDR3 covers 14 residues. CDR3 coding DNA: TGTGCCAGCAGCTTGATCCAGAGCTCCTACGAGCAGTACTTC. Its translation is CASSLIQSSYEQYF.

The chain recombines TRBV27 with TRBJ2-6, with D perhaps matching TRBD1 (6 bases). Germline V gene data show CDR1 as MNHEY and CDR2 as SMNVEV (reference sequence). The CDR3 consists of 20 residues. Trimming left V 5 bases short and J 4 bases short, with 27 bases between. The CDR3 region is CASSPPIRQVNQWGANVLTF. The DNA for the CDR3 is TGTGCCAGCAGTCCCCCAATCCGACAGGTCAACCAGTGGGGGGCCAACGTCCTGACTTTC. Filled out from reference TRBV27 and TRBJ2-6, the complete variable domain reads EAQVTQNPRYLITVTGKKLTVTCSQNMNHEYMSWYRQDPGLGLRQIYYSMNVEVTDKGDVPEGYKVSRKEKRNFPLILESPSPNQTSLYFCASSPPIRQVNQWGANVLTFGAGSRLTVL.

This chain connects TRBV7-9 to TRBJ1-2, with D perhaps matching TRBD1 (6 bases). This CDR3 is built from 14 residues. Trimming cost V 1 base and J 2 bases, with 8 bases left between them. CDR1 is SEHNR, CDR2 FQNEAQ, per germline (reference sequence). CDR3 protein: CASSLDRANYGYTF. CDR3 DNA: TGTGCCAGCAGCTTAGACAGGGCGAACTATGGCTACACCTTC. The whole variable domain, remainder taken from reference TRBV7-9 and TRBJ1-2, is DTGVSQNPRHKITKRGQNVTFRCDPISEHNRLYWYRQTLGQGPEFLTYFQNEAQLEKSRLLSDRFSAERPKGSFSTLEIQRTEQGDSAMYLCASSLDRANYGYTFGSGTRLTVV.

This clone showed up just a few times. The chain combines TRBV9 with TRBJ2-5; D perhaps matches TRBD1 (5 bases). Trimming cost V 0 bases and J 5 bases, with 11 bases left between them. Germline V gene data show CDR1 as SGDLS and CDR2 as YYNGEE. The CDR3 has 14 residues. CDR3 DNA: TGTGCCAGCAGCGTAGCTGGGCCAGGGGAGACCCAGTACTTC. Its protein product is CASSVAGPGETQYF.

The gene calls are TRBV3-1 (or the pseudogene TRBV3-2) and TRBJ1-2; D not resolved. The CDR3 is made up of 12 amino acids. Per germline, CDR1 LGHDT and CDR2 YNNKEL (reference sequence). V dropped 1 base and J dropped 7 bases, with 7 bases sitting between them. The CDR3, as DNA: TGTGCCAGCAGCCAAGCGGCCGCTGGCTACACCTTC. Its protein is CASSQAAAGYTF.